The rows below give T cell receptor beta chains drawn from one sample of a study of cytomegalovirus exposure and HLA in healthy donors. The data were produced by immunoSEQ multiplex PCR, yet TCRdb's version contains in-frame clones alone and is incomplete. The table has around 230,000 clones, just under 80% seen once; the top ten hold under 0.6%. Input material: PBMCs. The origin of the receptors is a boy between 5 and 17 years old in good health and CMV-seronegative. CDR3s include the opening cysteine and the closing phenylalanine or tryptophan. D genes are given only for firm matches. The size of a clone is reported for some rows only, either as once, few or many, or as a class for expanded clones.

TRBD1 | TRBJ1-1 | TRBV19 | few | TGTGCCAGTAGTATCATGACAGGGGGTGAGACTGAAGCTTTCTTT | CASSIMTGGETEAFF
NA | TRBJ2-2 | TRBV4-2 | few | TGTGCCAGCAGCCAAGAATCGGTCACCGGGGAGCTGTTTTTT | CASSQESVTGELFF
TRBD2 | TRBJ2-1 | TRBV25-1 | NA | TGTGCCAGCAGTGGCGGGGGAGGGCAGATCAACAATGAGCAGTTCTTC | CASSGGGGQINNEQFF
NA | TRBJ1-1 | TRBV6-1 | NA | TGTGCCAGCAGTGAATACCTCCCCTTCGGGACTGAAGCTTTCTTT | CASSEYLPFGTEAFF
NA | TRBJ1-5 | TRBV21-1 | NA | TGTGCCAGCAGCAAAGAGTGCAGGGATAGCAATCAGCCCCAGCATTTT | CASSKECRDSNQPQHF
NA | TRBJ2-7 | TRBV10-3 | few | TGTGCCATCAGCGCAGGGGATCTCTACGAGCAGTACTTC | CAISAGDLYEQYF
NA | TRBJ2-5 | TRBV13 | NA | TGTGCCAGCAGCTTAGGGGGCCGGGAGACCCAGTACTTC | CASSLGGRETQYF
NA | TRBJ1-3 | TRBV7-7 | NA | TGTGCCAGCAGCCAAGATAGCTCTGGAAACACCATATATTTT | CASSQDSSGNTIYF
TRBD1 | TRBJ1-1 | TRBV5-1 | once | TGCGCCAGCAGCTTATGGGACAGGGCGAGCGCGGTAAGTGAAGCTTTCTTT | CASSLWDRASAVSEAFF
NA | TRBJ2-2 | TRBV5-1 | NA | TGCGCCAGCAGCTTGGGACACAGGAACACCGGGGAGCTGTTTTTT | CASSLGHRNTGELFF
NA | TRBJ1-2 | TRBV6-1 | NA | TGTGCCAGCAGTGTCCACAGGGTTGGCTATGGCTACACCTTC | CASSVHRVGYGYTF
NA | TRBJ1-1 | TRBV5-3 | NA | TGTGCCAGAAGCTTGGCAGGGAACACTGAAGCTTTCTTT | CARSLAGNTEAFF
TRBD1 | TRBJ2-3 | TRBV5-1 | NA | TGCGCCAGCAGCCTGGGACAGGTGTTGGATACGCAGTATTTT | CASSLGQVLDTQYF
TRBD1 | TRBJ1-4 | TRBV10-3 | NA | TGTGCCATCAGTGACGGTGGACAGGGGAAGGAAAAACTGTTTTTT | CAISDGGQGKEKLFF
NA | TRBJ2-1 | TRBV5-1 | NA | TGCGCCAGCAGCTTGGGGCAGGGATACAATGAGCAGTTCTTC | CASSLGQGYNEQFF
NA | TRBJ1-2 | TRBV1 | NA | TGCACCAGCAGCCACCCCAGTCGCTATGGCTACACCTTC | CTSSHPSRYGYTF
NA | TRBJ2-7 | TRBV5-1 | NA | TGCGCCAGCAGCTTGGTGACAGCCGGCGAGCAGTACTTC | CASSLVTAGEQYF
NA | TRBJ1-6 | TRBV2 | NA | TGTGCCAGCACCTACCCCGATAATTCACCCCTCCACTTT | CASTYPDNSPLHF
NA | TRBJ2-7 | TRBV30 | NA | TGTGCCTGGAGTGTCCGGCAGGGTATCTACGAGCAGTACTTC | CAWSVRQGIYEQYF
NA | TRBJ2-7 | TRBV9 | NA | TGTGCCAGCAGCGTAGAAGGTCAGGGATCCTACGAGCAGTACTTC | CASSVEGQGSYEQYF
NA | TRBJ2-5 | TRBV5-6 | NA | TGTGCCAGCAGCTCCCTTCGACAGACGGAAGAGACCCAGTACTTC | CASSSLRQTEETQYF
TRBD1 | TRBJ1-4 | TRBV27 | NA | TGTGCCAGCAGCTGGACAGGGTCTAATGAAAAACTGTTTTTT | CASSWTGSNEKLFF
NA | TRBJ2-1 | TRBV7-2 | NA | TGTGCCAGCAGCTTAGTAACCAGCTCCTACAATGAGCAGTTCTTC | CASSLVTSSYNEQFF
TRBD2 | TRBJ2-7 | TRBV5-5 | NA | TGTGCCAGCAGCAGACTGACTAGCGGGAGTTCCTACGAGCAGTACTTC | CASSRLTSGSSYEQYF
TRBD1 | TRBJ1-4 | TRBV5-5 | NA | TGTGCCAGCAGCCTCGAGGACAGGCGACAGGAAAAACTGTTTTTT | CASSLEDRRQEKLFF
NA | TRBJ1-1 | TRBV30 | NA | TGTGCCTGGAGTGTACGTAGTCCTTACACTGAAGCTTTCTTT | CAWSVRSPYTEAFF
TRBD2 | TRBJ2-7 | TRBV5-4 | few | TGTGCCAGCAGCCACGAGCTAGCGGCGTCGTTC | CASSHELAASF